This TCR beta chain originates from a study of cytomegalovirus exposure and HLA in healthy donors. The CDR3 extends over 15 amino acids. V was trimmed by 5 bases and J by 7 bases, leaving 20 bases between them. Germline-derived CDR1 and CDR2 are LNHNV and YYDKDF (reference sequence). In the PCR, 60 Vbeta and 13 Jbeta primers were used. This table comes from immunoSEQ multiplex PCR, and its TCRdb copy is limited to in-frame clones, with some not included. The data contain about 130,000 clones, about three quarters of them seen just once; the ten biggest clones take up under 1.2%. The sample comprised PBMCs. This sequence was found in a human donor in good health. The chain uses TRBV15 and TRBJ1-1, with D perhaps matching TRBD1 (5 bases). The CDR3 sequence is CATSASQTRGDEAFF. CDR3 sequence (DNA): TGTGCCACCAGCGCGTCCCAAACACGGGGGGATGAAGCTTTCTTT.